A single sample gave rise to the 24 T cell receptor beta chains below, sequenced in a study of T-cell reconstitution after alpha-beta-depleted transplantation in children. Unique molecular identifiers were built into the TCRbeta library. TCRdb called the PCR reads again in MiXCR, with one record for every CDR3 protein. This sample has around 250,000 distinct CDR3 sequences, with just under 8.5% found just once. The sample was PBMCs, mostly from graft donor cells, taken 180 days after TCRalphabeta/CD19-depleted stem cell transplant. The receptors here all came from a male patient younger than 18 who had a stem cell transplant for acute lymphoblastic leukemia, so the T cells may come from the graft donor.

This sequence joins TRBV18 and TRBJ2-5, with a tentative D call TRBD1 (7 bases). The V and J ends lost 5 bases and 3 bases respectively, with 19 bases between them. Per germline, CDR1 KGHSH and CDR2 LQKENI. The CDR3 contains 16 residues. The CDR3 nucleotides read TGTGCCAGCTCAAGATTGGGCAGGGGGGATGAAGAGACCCAGTACTTC. This codes for CASSRLGRGDEETQYF. The full variable domain, in which reference TRBV18 and TRBJ2-5 provide the parts outside the CDR3, is NAGVMQNPRHLVRRRGQEARLRCSPMKGHSHVYWYRQLPEEGLKFMVYLQKENIIDESGMPKERFSAEFPKEGPSILRIQQVVRGDSAAYFCASSRLGRGDEETQYFGPGTRLLVL.

This clonotype occurred many times. V usage is TRBV4-3 and J usage is TRBJ1-4; a weak D match, TRBD1 (6 bases). Germline CDR1 and CDR2: LGHNA and YSLEER. The CDR3 is 14 residues long. The V end lost 3 bases, the J end lost 8 bases, and 13 bases lay between the germline ends. CDR3 nucleotide sequence: TGCGCCAGCAGCCAGGGACACTCGGGCGAAAAACTGTTTTTT. Its protein is CASSQGHSGEKLFF.

Many counts were recorded for this clonotype. This chain links TRBV7-2 with TRBJ1-4; 8 nucleotides agree with TRBD1. V lost 5 bases to trimming and J lost 6 bases; unmatched junction nucleotides: 11. CDR3 size: 16 residues. CDR1 is SGHTA and CDR2 is FQGNSA in the germline V gene. CDR3 sequence: CASSPDREGGDEKLFF. CDR3 nucleotide sequence: TGTGCCAGCAGCCCGGACAGGGAGGGGGGGGATGAAAAACTGTTTTTT.

This rearrangement joins TRBV15 to TRBJ1-1, with D possibly TRBD1 on 5 matching bases. Per germline, CDR1 LNHNV and CDR2 YYDKDF (reference sequence). The CDR3 is made up of 14 amino acids. V was trimmed by 3 bases and J by 3 bases, leaving 11 bases between them. CDR3: CATSRFRGDTEAFF. CDR3 DNA sequence: TGTGCCACCAGCAGGTTTCGAGGGGACACTGAAGCTTTCTTT.

This clonotype came up many times. The chain is built from TRBV5-1 and TRBJ2-5; 11 bases match TRBD2. From germline, CDR1 is SGHRS and CDR2 YFSETQ. Unmatched junction bases numbered 5, after V lost 0 bases and J lost 4 bases. The CDR3 has 16 residues. The CDR3 protein is CASSLELAGVRETQYF. CDR3 coding DNA: TGCGCCAGCAGCTTGGAACTAGCGGGAGTCAGAGAGACCCAGTACTTC.

This clonotype appeared many times. This chain connects TRBV20-1 to TRBJ2-5; a possible D gene is TRBD1 (5 bases). CDR1 is DFQATT and CDR2 is SNEGSKA in the germline V gene (reference sequence). The CDR3 extends over 13 amino acids. V was trimmed by 0 bases and J by 2 bases, leaving 7 bases between them. The CDR3 DNA reads as TGCAGTGCTAGAGAGACAGCTCAAGAGACCCAGTACTTC. It encodes CSARETAQETQYF.

This clonotype was counted at least ten times. J is TRBJ1-3 and V is TRBV4-3, with D possibly TRBD1 on 6 matching bases. In germline, CDR1 is LGHNA, CDR2 YSLEER. Trimming took off 1 base at V and 8 bases at J, with 9 bases between the two ends. The CDR3 totals 13 residues. This chain's CDR3 is CASSQGGGDTIYF. CDR3 coding DNA: TGCGCCAGCAGCCAAGGAGGGGGAGACACCATATATTTT.

This clonotype occurred many times. The gene calls are TRBV27 and TRBJ1-5; D might be TRBD1 (5 bases). This CDR3 is 15 amino acids long. The germline V and J ends were trimmed by 5 bases and 2 bases, with 13 bases remaining between them. Germline CDR1 is MNHEY and CDR2 is SMNVEV (reference sequence). Here the CDR3 DNA reads TGTGCCAGCAGTCCAGGACAACTAGGCAATCAGCCCCAGCATTTT. Translation: CASSPGQLGNQPQHF.

This clonotype was found many times. The chain employs TRBV19 and TRBJ2-7; D is uncertain. This CDR3 region has 10 residues. Germline-derived CDR1 and CDR2 are LNHDA and SQIVND (reference sequence). The V end lost 9 bases, the J end lost 3 bases, and 6 bases lay between the germline ends. The CDR3: CASGNYEQYF. The CDR3 DNA reads as TGTGCCAGCGGTAACTACGAGCAGTACTTC.

This clonotype has a handful of counts. A single base separates this from a much larger clone, so it may be a read error. The chain couples TRBV12-3 or TRBV12-4 to TRBJ1-5; D possibly corresponds to TRBD1 (5 bases). The CDR3 has 16 amino acids. V gave up 7 bases and J gave up 3 bases, with 19 bases separating them. This chain's CDR3 is CASTFGAVYINQPQHF. CDR3 in DNA: TGTGCCAGCACTTTCGGGGCAGTTTATATCAATCAGCCCCAGCATTTT.

The sample holds many counts of this clonotype. The chain is built from TRBV19 and TRBJ2-1, with 15 bases lining up with TRBD2. There are 16 residues in the CDR3. Per germline, CDR1 LNHDA and CDR2 SQIVND (reference sequence). The V and J ends lost 1 base and 8 bases, in that order; junction bases with no gene match: 3. The CDR3 coding sequence is TGTGCCAGTAGTATAGGGACTAGCGGGGGGGCATATGAGCAGTTCTTC. Protein sequence: CASSIGTSGGAYEQFF.

This clonotype showed up many times. The chain has TRBV9 and TRBJ2-7; TRBD2 matches 10 bases. This CDR3 spans 14 amino acids. The V and J ends lost 3 bases and 2 bases, in that order; junction bases with no gene match: 2. In germline, CDR1 is SGDLS, CDR2 YYNGEE. CDR3 region: CASSAGTSAYEQYF. In DNA, the CDR3 is TGTGCCAGCAGCGCCGGGACTAGCGCCTACGAGCAGTACTTC.

This clonotype was seen many times. This rearrangement joins TRBV11-1 to TRBJ1-2; 9 nucleotides match TRBD1. Losses at the gene ends were 5 bases for V and 13 bases for J; bases not matched to a gene: 8. The CDR3 runs to 12 residues. The germline V gene has CDR1 SGHAT and CDR2 FQDESV (reference sequence). CDR3 bases: TGTGCCAGCAGCCCAGGACAGGGGAGGGGCACCTTC. The encoded protein is CASSPGQGRGTF.

This clonotype was observed at least ten times. The genes are TRBV6-2 or TRBV6-3 and TRBJ1-1; no clear D gene. The CDR3 has 14 amino acids. CDR1 MNHEY and CDR2 SVGEGT come from the germline V gene. The ends were cut back, 4 bases at V and 1 base at J, with 10 bases in the middle. The CDR3 DNA reads TGTGCCAGCAGTTTCCCCCGACAGAACACTGAAGCTTTCTTT. Protein: CASSFPRQNTEAFF.

There are many counts of this clonotype. J is TRBJ2-7 and V is TRBV3-1, with TRBD1 identical over 7 bases. This CDR3 contains 15 residues. V dropped 4 bases and J dropped 3; count of bases not matched to a gene: 9. Germline CDR1 reads LGHDT; CDR2 reads YNNKEL (reference sequence). CDR3 loop: CASSLDRVQIYEQYF. The CDR3 region has the DNA TGTGCCAGCAGCCTTGACAGGGTTCAGATCTACGAGCAGTACTTC.

At least ten counts were recorded for this clonotype. The chain couples TRBV6-5 to TRBJ2-1; D may match TRBD1 or TRBD2 (6 bases each). The V gene's germline CDR1 is MNHEY and CDR2 SVGAGI. Trimming pared 2 bases from V and 4 bases from J, leaving 12 bases between. The CDR3 length is 15 residues. This CDR3 reads CASSYEQGRYNEQFF. CDR3 bases: TGTGCCAGCAGTTACGAGCAGGGGAGGTACAATGAGCAGTTCTTC.

This clonotype was seen at least ten times. The CDR3 spells CASRHSTGRSYEQYF. CDR3 coding DNA: TGTGCCAGCAGACACTCGACAGGTCGCTCCTACGAGCAGTACTTC. V usage is TRBV12-3 or TRBV12-4 and J usage is TRBJ2-7, with a weak D call TRBD1 (6 bases). The CDR3 length is 15 residues. Trimming stripped 6 bases from V and 0 bases from J, with 15 bases between.

This clonotype has ten or more counts. This chain links TRBV20-1 with TRBJ1-6, with D unclear. The CDR3 sequence is 11 residues long. Deletions cut 7 bases from V and 10 bases from J, with 11 bases between. Germline CDR1 and CDR2: DFQATT and SNEGSKA (reference sequence). The DNA of the CDR3 is TGCAGTGGGGGAGTAAGGTCACCCCTCCACTTT. This gives the protein CSGGVRSPLHF.

This clonotype was recorded at least ten times. One end of the junction is discordant with germline, which a read error may explain. V and J are TRBV7-7 and TRBJ2-5; TRBD1 agrees at 9 bases. Germline assignment: CDR1 SSHAT and CDR2 FNYEAQ (reference sequence). The length of the CDR3 is 15 residues. CDR3 residues: CASSLGQGSEETQYF. CDR3 nucleotide sequence: TGTGCTAGCAGCTTAGGACAGGGGAGCGAAGAGACCCAGTACTTC.

This clonotype was detected many times. V usage is TRBV10-3 and J usage is TRBJ2-7; perhaps TRBD1 as D (6 bases). Trimming left V 3 bases short and J 1 base short, with 16 bases between. This CDR3 spans 16 amino acids. Germline assignment: CDR1 ENHRY and CDR2 SYGVKD. The CDR3 sequence: CAISDLGAAPSYEQYF. For the CDR3, the DNA is TGTGCCATCAGTGACTTGGGGGCGGCCCCTTCCTACGAGCAGTACTTC.

This clonotype occurred many times. This CDR3 reads CASSQVPGPSSYNEQFF. CDR3 DNA: TGCGCCAGCAGCCAGGTTCCGGGACCAAGCTCCTACAATGAGCAGTTCTTC. The J gene is TRBJ2-1, the V gene TRBV4-1; possibly TRBD1 or TRBD2 for D (5 bases each). CDR1 and CDR2 (germline): MGHRA, YSYEKL. The V end lost 3 bases, the J end lost 0 bases, and 15 bases lay between the germline ends. This CDR3 has 17 amino acids.

The rearrangement joins TRBV12-3 or TRBV12-4 to TRBJ2-1, with 16 bases lining up with TRBD2. The junction had 18 bases not matched to a gene; V was cut back by 11 bases and J by 8 bases. This CDR3 region has 18 residues. The CDR3: CAFIQVPGLAGGNDEQFF. CDR3 nucleotide sequence: TGTGCCTTCATCCAGGTCCCGGGACTAGCGGGAGGGAACGATGAGCAGTTCTTC.

This rearrangement joins TRBV7-2 to TRBJ2-5; TRBD1 agrees at 9 bases. Per germline, CDR1 SGHTA and CDR2 FQGNSA. The length of the CDR3 is 14 residues. V lost 5 bases, J lost 4 bases, and 5 bases stayed unmatched. The CDR3 DNA reads as TGTGCCAGCAGCGCACAGGGGGCGGGAGAGACCCAGTACTTC. It yields the protein CASSAQGAGETQYF.

This clonotype was seen ten or more times. The chain joins TRBV29-1 to TRBJ2-7; 9 nucleotides agree with TRBD1. The CDR3 is 13 residues long. Germline values: CDR1 SQVTM, CDR2 ANQGSEA. Losses at the gene ends were 4 bases for V and 2 bases for J; bases not matched to a gene: 3. The CDR3 DNA sequence: TGCAGCGTTGGGGGACAGGGAACCTACGAGCAGTACTTC. Its protein is CSVGGQGTYEQYF.